Listed here is a single T cell receptor (beta chain). What it recognizes is unknown. PCR amplification relied on 60 Vbeta primers (plus 13 Jbeta primers). Only in-frame clones appear in the TCRdb table, and some are missing; sequencing was by immunoSEQ multiplex PCR. Of 130,000 or so clones listed, around three quarters are singletons. This entry is derived from a study of cytomegalovirus exposure and HLA in healthy donors. Across the whole study: Ancestry clustering placed 70% to 85% of around 400 genotyped donors in the Caucasian-associated cluster. Whole-study findings and limits: Most TCR sequences were seen very rarely across donors, but some public TCRs occurred in many.

Germline-derived CDR1 and CDR2 are SGDLS and YYNGEE. V was trimmed by 0 bases and J by 7 bases, leaving 8 bases between them. The CDR3 runs to 12 residues. This clonotype was sampled from a man aged 35-49 years in good health and CMV-seronegative. Sequencing input: PBMCs. The gene calls are TRBV9 and TRBJ2-7; perhaps TRBD1 as D (6 bases). The CDR3, as DNA: TGTGCCAGCAGCGTAGAAGGGGGTGAGCAGTACTTC. It translates to CASSVEGGEQYF.